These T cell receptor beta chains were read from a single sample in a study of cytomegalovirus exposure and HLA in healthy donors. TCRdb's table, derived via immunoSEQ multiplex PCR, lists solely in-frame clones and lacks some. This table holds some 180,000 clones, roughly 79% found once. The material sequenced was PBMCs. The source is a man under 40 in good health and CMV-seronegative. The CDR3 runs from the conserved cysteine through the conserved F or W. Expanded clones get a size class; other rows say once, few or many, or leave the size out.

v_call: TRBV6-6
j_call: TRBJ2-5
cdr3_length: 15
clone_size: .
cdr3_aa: CASSYYTSGSETQYF

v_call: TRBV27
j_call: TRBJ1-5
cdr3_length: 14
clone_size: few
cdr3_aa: CASSLTGRNQPQHF

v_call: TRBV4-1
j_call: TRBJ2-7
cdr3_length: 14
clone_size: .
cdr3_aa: CASTPGLAGDEQYF

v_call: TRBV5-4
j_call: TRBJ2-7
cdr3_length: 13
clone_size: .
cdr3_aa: CASSITGGVEQYF

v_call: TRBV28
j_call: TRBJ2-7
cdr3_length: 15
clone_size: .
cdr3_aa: CASSLSPSGIYEQYF

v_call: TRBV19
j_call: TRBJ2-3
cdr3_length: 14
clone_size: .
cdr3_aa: CASSIHRHTDTQYF

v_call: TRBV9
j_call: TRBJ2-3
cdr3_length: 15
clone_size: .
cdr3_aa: CASSRGTVTPDTQYF

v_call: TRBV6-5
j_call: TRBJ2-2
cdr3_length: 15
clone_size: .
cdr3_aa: CASIAGGRNTGELFF

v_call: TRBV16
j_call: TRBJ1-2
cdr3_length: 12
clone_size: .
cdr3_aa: CASSQEHLTGTF

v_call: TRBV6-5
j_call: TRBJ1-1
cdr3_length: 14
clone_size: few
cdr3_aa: CASRGTAGNTEAFF

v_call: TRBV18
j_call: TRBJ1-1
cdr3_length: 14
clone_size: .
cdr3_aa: CASSPAGARGEAFF

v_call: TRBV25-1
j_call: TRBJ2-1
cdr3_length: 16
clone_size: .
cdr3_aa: CASSSKTGLLYNEQFF

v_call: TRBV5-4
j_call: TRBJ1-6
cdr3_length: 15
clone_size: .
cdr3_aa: CASSATGVGNSPLHF

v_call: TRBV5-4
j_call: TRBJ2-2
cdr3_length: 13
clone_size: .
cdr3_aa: CASSRAGTGELFF

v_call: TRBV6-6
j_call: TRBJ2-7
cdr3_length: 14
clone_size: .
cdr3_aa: CASRSTSGRLEQYF

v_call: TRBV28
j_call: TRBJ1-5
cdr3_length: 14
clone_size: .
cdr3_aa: CASSILQGGWPQHF

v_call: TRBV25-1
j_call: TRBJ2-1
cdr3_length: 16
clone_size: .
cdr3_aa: CASSVRTSGANNEQFF

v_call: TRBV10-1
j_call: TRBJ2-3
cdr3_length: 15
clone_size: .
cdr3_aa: CASSETGLGTDTQYF

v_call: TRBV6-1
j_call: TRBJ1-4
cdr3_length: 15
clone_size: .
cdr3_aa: CASSVVAATNEKLFF

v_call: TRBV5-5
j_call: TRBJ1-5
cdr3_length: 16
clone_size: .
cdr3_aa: CASSLDGGVGNQPQHF

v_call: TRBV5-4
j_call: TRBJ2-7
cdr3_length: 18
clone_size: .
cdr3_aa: CASSFEISGVRGGGEQYF

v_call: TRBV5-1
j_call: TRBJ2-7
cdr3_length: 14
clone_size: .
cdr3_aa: CASSFTSGSYEQYF

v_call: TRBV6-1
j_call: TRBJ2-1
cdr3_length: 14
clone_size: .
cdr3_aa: CASSRLAYYNEQFF

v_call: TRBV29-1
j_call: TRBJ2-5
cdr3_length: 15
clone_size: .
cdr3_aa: CSVVGGGGPQETQYF

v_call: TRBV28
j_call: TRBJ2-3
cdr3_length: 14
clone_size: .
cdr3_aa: CASLTSGMADTQYF

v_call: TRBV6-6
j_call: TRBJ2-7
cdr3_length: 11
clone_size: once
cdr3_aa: CASSQTYEQYF

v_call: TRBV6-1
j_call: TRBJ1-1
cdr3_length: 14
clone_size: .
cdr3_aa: CASRSGTGSAEAFF

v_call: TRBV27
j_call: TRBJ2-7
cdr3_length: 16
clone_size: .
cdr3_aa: CASATLAGGAWYEQYF

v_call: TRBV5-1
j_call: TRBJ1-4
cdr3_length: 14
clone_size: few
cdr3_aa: CASSLGDINEKLFF

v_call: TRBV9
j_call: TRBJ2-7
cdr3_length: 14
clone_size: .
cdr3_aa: CASSVDRYSYEQYF